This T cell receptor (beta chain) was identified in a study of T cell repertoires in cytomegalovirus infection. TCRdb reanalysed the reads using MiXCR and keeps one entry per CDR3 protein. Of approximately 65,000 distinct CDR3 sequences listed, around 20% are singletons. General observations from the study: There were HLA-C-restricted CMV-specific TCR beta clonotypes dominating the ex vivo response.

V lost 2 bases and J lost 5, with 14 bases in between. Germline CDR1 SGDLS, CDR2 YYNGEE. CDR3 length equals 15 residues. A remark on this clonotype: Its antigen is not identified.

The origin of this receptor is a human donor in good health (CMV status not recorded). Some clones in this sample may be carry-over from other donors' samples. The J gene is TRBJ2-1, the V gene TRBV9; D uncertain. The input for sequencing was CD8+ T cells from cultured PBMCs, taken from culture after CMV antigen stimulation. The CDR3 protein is CASSVDGLVDNEQFF. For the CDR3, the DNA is TGTGCCAGCAGCGTTGATGGTTTGGTGGACAATGAGCAGTTCTTC.